The 31 T cell receptor beta chains listed next were all sequenced from one sample in a study of identical twins. TCRdb re-called the 5' RACE reads with MiXCR, one entry per CDR3 protein. The data contain under 900,000 distinct CDR3 sequences, 15% to 20% of them singletons. In addition, the sample was reused for a study of T cells expressing NK-cell markers.

Sequencing input: PBMCs. The receptors derive from a woman aged 18-30 years in good health.

The chain links TRBV30 to TRBJ2-1; 7 bases fit TRBD2. V shed 0 bases, J shed 4 bases, and the junction held 6 bases outside the gene matches. CDR3 length: 15 residues. Germline CDR1 is GTSNPN and CDR2 is SVGIG (reference sequence). Written as DNA, the CDR3 is TGTGCCTGGAGTGTTCCTAGCGGCCTTTACAATGAGCAGTTCTTC. The encoded protein is CAWSVPSGLYNEQFF.

J is TRBJ2-7 and V is TRBV5-1; 8 bases line up with TRBD2. J gave up 4 bases and V 1 base, and 4 bases lay outside the gene matches. The CDR3 is made up of 14 amino acids. Germline values: CDR1 SGHRS, CDR2 YFSETQ. The CDR3 region has the DNA TGCGCCAGCAGCTTGAGCGGGAGTTTATACGAGCAGTACTTC. It translates to CASSLSGSLYEQYF. The full variable domain, with the rest looked up from reference TRBV5-1 and TRBJ2-7, is KAGVTQTPRYLIKTRGQQVTLSCSPISGHRSVSWYQQTPGQGLQFLFEYFSETQRNKGNFPGRFSGRQFSNSRSEMNVSTLELGDSALYLCASSLSGSLYEQYFGPGTRLTVT.

The rearrangement uses TRBV20-1 and TRBJ1-4, with 7 bases identical to TRBD1. The CDR3 covers 15 residues. Germline values: CDR1 DFQATT, CDR2 SNEGSKA (reference sequence). J was trimmed by 8 bases and V by 0 bases; bases with no gene match: 9. CDR3 protein: CSARENRGFGEKLFF. DNA for the CDR3: TGCAGTGCTAGAGAAAACAGGGGCTTTGGGGAAAAACTGTTTTTT.

The chain has TRBV7-9 and TRBJ1-2, with D perhaps matching TRBD1 (6 bases). Per the germline V gene, CDR1 is SEHNR and CDR2 is FQNEAQ (reference sequence). This CDR3 region has 16 residues. V lost 5 bases to trimming and J lost 2 bases, with 18 bases between them. CDR3 amino acids: CASSKWTVRTNYGYTF. The DNA for the CDR3 is TGTGCCAGCAGCAAATGGACAGTTAGGACCAACTATGGCTACACCTTC.

In this sample, this clonotype turned up a few times. The J gene is TRBJ2-2, the V gene TRBV6-1, with D unclear. The CDR3 consists of 16 residues. The V gene's germline CDR1 is MNHNS and CDR2 SASEGT. Trimming cost V 7 bases and J 4 bases, with 19 bases left between them. The CDR3 DNA sequence: TGTGCCAGCATCGAAAGGGCAGAAGCTGGCACCGGGGAGCTGTTTTTT. It translates to CASIERAEAGTGELFF.

V usage is TRBV5-1 and J usage is TRBJ2-7, with D tentatively TRBD1 or TRBD2 (6 bases each). V was trimmed by 5 bases and J by 3 bases, leaving 18 bases between them. CDR3 length: 15 amino acids. The V gene's germline CDR1 is SGHRS and CDR2 YFSETQ. The CDR3 coding sequence is TGCGCCAGCAGGCCCACGCCGGGGGACAACTACGAGCAGTACTTC. It codes for CASRPTPGDNYEQYF.

This clonotype was seen a few times. The chain recombines TRBV5-1 with TRBJ2-2; 7 bases line up with TRBD1. Trimming cost V 4 bases and J 1 base; bases outside gene matches: 4. The length of the CDR3 is 15 residues. Germline V CDR1 and CDR2: SGHRS, YFSETQ. CDR3 nucleotides: TGCGCCAGCAGCCACGGGACAGTGAACACCGGGGAGCTGTTTTTT. As protein: CASSHGTVNTGELFF.

This clonotype was counted between two and nine times. The CDR3 region has the DNA TGTGCCACTACAGGGGGCACTGAAGCTTTCTTT. As protein: CATTGGTEAFF. This sequence joins TRBV2 and TRBJ1-1; 8 nucleotides match TRBD1. There are 11 residues in the CDR3. CDR1 is SNHLY and CDR2 is FYNNEI in the germline V gene. The ends lost 10 bases at V and 4 bases at J; junction bases unmatched: 2. Full variable domain (outside the CDR3, taken from reference TRBV2 and TRBJ1-1): EPEVTQTPSHQVTQMGQEVILRCVPISNHLYFYWYRQILGQKVEFLVSFYNNEISEKSEIFDDQFSVERPDGSNFTLKIRSTKLEDSAMYFCATTGGTEAFFGQGTRLTVV.

V gene TRBV18 combines with J gene TRBJ1-1; D not certain. The CDR3 has 13 residues. The germline CDR1 and CDR2 sequences are KGHSH and LQKENI. V was pared by 7 bases and J by 4 bases, with 13 bases between. The CDR3 sequence: CASFEGRVTEAFF. The CDR3 nucleotides read TGTGCCAGCTTCGAAGGTAGGGTCACTGAAGCTTTCTTT.

This clonotype was seen more than once but under ten times. The chain joins TRBV12-3 or TRBV12-4 to TRBJ2-1, with D perhaps TRBD1 or TRBD2 (5 bases each). This CDR3 is built from 15 residues. The V end was cut by 6 bases, the J end by 7 bases, with 19 bases between. DNA for the CDR3: TGTGCCAGCAGCATAGTGGGGATGGGGGTGAATGAGCAGTTCTTC. This sequence encodes CASSIVGMGVNEQFF.

The genes are TRBV12-3 or TRBV12-4 and TRBJ2-1; D is ambiguous. CDR3 length: 11 amino acids. V was cut by 8 bases and J by 6 bases, with 8 bases left in between. CDR3 amino acids: CASGEVNEQFF. The DNA for the CDR3 is TGTGCCAGCGGAGAAGTCAATGAGCAGTTCTTC.

The gene calls are TRBV12-3 or TRBV12-4 and TRBJ2-1, with TRBD1 identical over 10 bases. This CDR3 region has 15 residues. The V and J ends lost 5 bases and 9 bases, in that order; junction bases with no gene match: 10. The CDR3 DNA is TGTGCCAGCAGTAGCGGGACAGGGGACGTCGGTGAGCAGTTCTTC. Its translation: CASSSGTGDVGEQFF.

The chain employs TRBV12-3 or TRBV12-4 and TRBJ2-3; 11 nucleotides align to TRBD2. The CDR3 length is 16 residues. Unmatched junction bases numbered 4, after V lost 1 base and J lost 4 bases. The DNA of the CDR3 is TGTGCCAGCAGTTTAGGACTAGCGGGATCATCAGATACGCAGTATTTT. It yields the protein CASSLGLAGSSDTQYF.

The chain has TRBV6-2 or TRBV6-3 and TRBJ2-1, with 8 positions matching TRBD2. The CDR3 contains 16 residues. V lost 5 bases, J lost 4 bases, and 10 bases stayed unmatched. From germline, CDR1 is MNHEY and CDR2 SVGEGT. CDR3 nucleotide sequence: TGTGCCAGCAGTCCCCCCGGCGGGAGGCTATACAATGAGCAGTTCTTC. Protein sequence: CASSPPGGRLYNEQFF.

The J gene is TRBJ2-1, the V gene TRBV11-1; 8 positions match TRBD2. The CDR3 spans 18 residues. The V gene's germline CDR1 is SGHAT and CDR2 FQDESV (reference sequence). With V trimmed by 0 bases and J by 8 bases, 15 bases remained unmatched. The CDR3 here is CASSLALSGGPVRDEQFF. In DNA, the CDR3 is TGTGCCAGCAGCTTAGCGCTGTCGGGGGGGCCCGTCCGCGATGAGCAGTTCTTC. Together with reference TRBV11-1 and TRBJ2-1, the CDR3 gives the full variable domain: EAEVAQSPRYKITEKSQAVAFWCDPISGHATLYWYRQILGQGPELLVQFQDESVVDDSQLPKDRFSAERLKGVDSTLKIQPAELGDSAMYLCASSLALSGGPVRDEQFFGPGTRLTVL.

This clonotype was counted ten times or more. The V and J genes are TRBV6-1 and TRBJ2-3, with 11 bases that match TRBD2. The germline gives CDR1 MNHNS, CDR2 SASEGT. The junction had 4 bases not matched to a gene; V was cut back by 6 bases and J by 2 bases. The CDR3 totals 15 residues. The CDR3 DNA reads TGTGCCAGCAGGAGACTAGCGGGGCTCACAGATACGCAGTATTTT. Encoded protein: CASRRLAGLTDTQYF.

This clonotype was seen more than once but under ten times. The chain employs TRBV5-1 and TRBJ1-3, with 9 bases matching TRBD1. The CDR3 loop spans 15 amino acids. The ends lost 4 bases at V and 4 bases at J; junction bases unmatched: 6. Germline loops: CDR1 SGHRS, CDR2 YFSETQ. The CDR3 sequence is CASSRDRDAGNTIYF. The CDR3 bases are TGCGCCAGCAGCCGGGACAGGGACGCGGGAAACACCATATATTTT.

The chain is built from TRBV7-2 and TRBJ2-1, with a weak D call TRBD2 (6 bases). This CDR3 has 15 amino acids. Germline CDR1 reads SGHTA; CDR2 reads FQGNSA. Trimming pared 0 bases from V and 12 bases from J, leaving 18 bases between. The CDR3 spells CASSLAQLAPARQFF. CDR3 in DNA: TGTGCCAGCAGCTTAGCGCAACTAGCCCCCGCCCGGCAGTTCTTC.

Only a few counts were recorded for this clonotype. V is TRBV7-9 and J is TRBJ2-1; possibly TRBD2 for D (6 bases). Germline V gene sequence: CDR1 SEHNR, CDR2 FQNEAQ (reference sequence). V was pared by 9 bases and J by 4 bases, with 22 bases between. The CDR3 sequence is 16 residues long. The CDR3 bases are TGTGCCAGGACTTTGGGACTCCGCCAAAGGTACAATGAGCAGTTCTTC. It encodes CARTLGLRQRYNEQFF.

This clonotype was detected a few times. V usage is TRBV29-1 and J usage is TRBJ2-2; D gene unclear. The CDR3 consists of 13 residues. Trimming took 2 bases from V and 6 from J, leaving 10 bases between them. Germline CDR1 is SQVTM and CDR2 is ANQGSEA. CDR3 in amino acids: CSVESDGAGELFF. DNA for the CDR3: TGCAGCGTTGAATCGGATGGAGCCGGGGAGCTGTTTTTT.

This clonotype has only a few counts. This sequence joins TRBV20-1 and TRBJ2-7, with a possible D match to TRBD2 (5 bases). Germline-derived CDR1 and CDR2 are DFQATT and SNEGSKA (reference sequence). The CDR3 sequence is 16 residues long. V was clipped by 5 bases and J by 3 bases, with 23 bases between them. The CDR3 protein is CSARLHSAAALYEQYF. The CDR3 nucleotides are TGCAGTGCTCGCCTCCACTCGGCAGCGGCACTCTACGAGCAGTACTTC.

A remark on this clonotype: At one end the junction does not follow the germline gene, possibly because of a read error. This rearrangement joins TRBV7-7 to TRBJ2-2; 8 bases align to TRBD2. From germline, CDR1 is SSHAT and CDR2 FNYEAQ (reference sequence). CDR3 length: 16 residues. CDR3 amino acids: CASTSPAGVSTGELFF. CDR3 DNA: TGTGCTAGCACCTCCCCAGCGGGGGTTTCCACCGGGGAGCTGTTTTTT.

The V and J genes are TRBV6-1 and TRBJ1-3; D is perhaps TRBD1 (6 bases). Deletions cut 7 bases from V and 2 bases from J, with 12 bases between. CDR1 is MNHNS and CDR2 is SASEGT in the germline V gene. This CDR3 spans 14 amino acids. This CDR3 is CASNDRQAGNTIYF. As DNA, the CDR3 is TGTGCCAGCAACGATCGACAGGCTGGAAACACCATATATTTT.

The table lists this clonotype with a few counts. The J gene is TRBJ1-1, the V gene TRBV10-3; a possible D gene is TRBD1 (6 bases). The CDR3 covers 15 residues. Per germline, CDR1 ENHRY and CDR2 SYGVKD. V was pared by 0 bases and J by 3 bases, with 11 bases between. CDR3 residues: CAISESKGVDTEAFF. The CDR3 bases are TGTGCCATCAGTGAGTCAAAGGGGGTGGACACTGAAGCTTTCTTT.

This clonotype turned up a few times. V usage is TRBV20-1 and J usage is TRBJ2-1, with 9 nucleotides matching TRBD1. V was pared by 5 bases and J by 5 bases, with 13 bases of the junction left unmatched. CDR1 and CDR2 from the germline V gene are DFQATT and SNEGSKA (reference sequence). The CDR3 loop spans 16 amino acids. The CDR3 coding sequence is TGCAGTGCTCAGACAGGGGGAACGGTCAGGGACAATGAGCAGTTCTTC. Protein: CSAQTGGTVRDNEQFF.

Only a few counts were recorded for this clonotype. The rearrangement uses TRBV20-1 and TRBJ1-1; TRBD1 agrees at 9 bases. Germline CDR1 DFQATT, CDR2 SNEGSKA (reference sequence). This CDR3 spans 16 amino acids. V dropped 1 base and J dropped 6; count of bases not matched to a gene: 12. The CDR3 coding sequence is TGCAGTGCTAGAGGGACAGGGGTAGTTGGCCGAGCTGAAGCTTTCTTT. Translation gives CSARGTGVVGRAEAFF.

The chain combines TRBV7-8 with TRBJ2-2; D is undetermined. V shed 7 bases and J shed 2 bases, with 14 bases lying between them. CDR1 SGHVS and CDR2 FQNEAQ come from the germline V gene. This CDR3 contains 15 residues. The CDR3 region has the DNA TGTGCCAGCACCACAGACTCGACAAACACCGGGGAGCTGTTTTTT. Translated, it gives CASTTDSTNTGELFF. The whole variable domain, filled in from reference TRBV7-8 and TRBJ2-2, reads GAGVSQSPRYKVAKRGQDVALRCDPISGHVSLFWYQQALGQGPEFLTYFQNEAQLDKSGLPSDRFFAERPEGSVSTLKIQRTQQEDSAVYLCASTTDSTNTGELFFGEGSRLTVL.

The CDR3 loop reads CASSLLVASGVGYEQYF. The CDR3, as DNA: TGTGCCAGCAGCCTTTTGGTGGCTAGCGGGGTCGGCTACGAGCAGTACTTC. The rearrangement uses TRBV12-3 or TRBV12-4 and TRBJ2-7; 9 bases line up with TRBD2. The CDR3 runs 17 residues. With V trimmed by 6 bases and J by 3 bases, 15 bases remained unmatched.

This clonotype showed up many times. CDR3 coding DNA: TGTGCCAGCAGTCATGGGACTAGCGGGAGCCTACCTTACAATGAGCAGTTCTTC. This encodes CASSHGTSGSLPYNEQFF. The rearrangement joins TRBV11-2 to TRBJ2-1; 14 bases agree with TRBD2. The CDR3 has 18 residues. Germline V gene lookup returns CDR1 SGHAT and CDR2 FQNNGV. J gave up 4 bases and V 6 bases, and 11 bases lay outside the gene matches. Full variable domain (missing parts from reference TRBV11-2 and TRBJ2-1): EAGVAQSPRYKIIEKRQSVAFWCNPISGHATLYWYQQILGQGPKLLIQFQNNGVVDDSQLPKDRFSAERLKGVDSTLKIQPAKLEDSAVYLCASSHGTSGSLPYNEQFFGPGTRLTVL.

J is TRBJ1-2 and V is TRBV9, with D possibly TRBD1 on 5 matching bases. CDR1 and CDR2 (germline): SGDLS, YYNGEE. The V and J ends lost 4 bases and 2 bases respectively, with 18 bases between them. The CDR3 covers 16 residues. CDR3 DNA: TGTGCCAGCAGCTGGGACGTACAAGGGACCAACTATGGCTACACCTTC. It codes for CASSWDVQGTNYGYTF.

This clonotype was found many times. The chain combines TRBV12-3 or TRBV12-4 with TRBJ1-5; D not certain. V shed 1 base and J shed 0 bases, with 10 bases lying between them. The CDR3 has 16 amino acids. The CDR3 is CASSLVGGDSNQPQHF. The DNA for the CDR3 is TGTGCCAGCAGTTTAGTGGGTGGAGATAGCAATCAGCCCCAGCATTTT.